Below, 22 T cell receptor beta chains from the same sample are listed, as sequenced in a study of beta chain features in type 1 diabetes (dated by TCRdb to the late 2010s). The library was built by means of the immunoSEQ multiplex PCR assay. The entire isolated RNA was reverse transcribed using the High Capacity cDNA Reverse Transcription Kit, and thus expressed TCRB transcripts were sequenced. In TCRdb, the immuneACCESS table is reduced to in-frame sequences with V and J assigned. These tables do not hold every clone; where another copy was compared, an unresolved V gene accounts for under half, and the others remain unexplained. Across this sample there are around 310,000 clones, with roughly 14% seen only once. Together, the top ten hold about 0.016% of the sample. These receptors lack a known antigen. General conclusions and limits of the study: A moderate but significant shortening of TCRB CDR3 length was observed in type 1 diabetes patients in all four CD4+ subsets.

Sequencing used naive CD4+ T cells from blood. The intended sense of this specimen's cell subset or site label: true naive CD4+ T cells. All receptors come from a woman younger than 30 with type 1 diabetes.

This clone was observed a handful of times. The chain couples TRBV15 to TRBJ2-7; D is uncertain. Germline V lookup: CDR1 LNHNV, CDR2 YYDKDF (reference sequence). The CDR3 spans 14 residues. V gave up 0 bases and J gave up 1 base, with 7 bases separating them. CDR3 region: CATSRDRGSYEQYV. The CDR3 DNA is TGTGCCACCAGCAGAGATCGCGGTTCCTACGAGCAGTACGTC.

This chain connects TRBV7-2 to TRBJ1-2; D gene unclear. CDR3 length equals 15 residues. V was cut by 0 bases and J by 3 bases, with 11 bases left in between. The germline V gene has CDR1 SGHTA and CDR2 FQGNSA. The CDR3 reads CASSLARGWDYGYTF. CDR3 sequence (DNA): TGTGCCAGCAGCTTAGCTCGAGGGTGGGACTATGGCTACACCTTC.

The chain recombines TRBV30 with TRBJ1-2; D may be TRBD1 (6 bases). The CDR3 consists of 13 residues. V was cut by 0 bases and J by 8 bases, with 13 bases left in between. CDR1 and CDR2 (germline): GTSNPN, SVGIG (reference sequence). This CDR3 is CAWSVQGLGGYTF. CDR3 sequence (DNA): TGTGCCTGGAGTGTGCAGGGGCTCGGCGGCTACACCTTC. The whole variable domain, remainder taken from reference TRBV30 and TRBJ1-2, is SQTIHQWPATLVQPVGSPLSLECTVEGTSNPNLYWYRQAAGRGLQLLFYSVGIGQISSEVPQNLSASRPQDRQFILSSKKLLLSDSGFYLCAWSVQGLGGYTFGSGTRLTVV.

This clone occurred a few times. The V and J genes are TRBV7-9 and TRBJ2-7; D may be TRBD1 (6 bases). The germline gives CDR1 SEHNR, CDR2 FQNEAQ (reference sequence). The CDR3 is 14 residues long. V lost 2 bases and J lost 2, with 10 bases in between. CDR3 loop: CASSLRDKPYEQYF. CDR3 bases: TGTGCCAGCAGCTTACGGGACAAGCCCTACGAGCAGTACTTC.

Here the CDR3 reads CASSLGDSGWVEQYF. The DNA of the CDR3 is TGCGCCAGCAGCTTGGGGGACAGCGGGTGGGTCGAGCAGTACTTC. The chain joins TRBV5-1 to TRBJ2-7, with TRBD1 as a possible D gene (7 bases). V was clipped by 0 bases and J by 6 bases, with 16 bases between them. The germline V gene encodes CDR1 SGHRS and CDR2 YFSETQ. This CDR3 has 15 residues.

This clone was seen a few times. The rearrangement links TRBV6-5 to TRBJ1-3, with no clear D. V lost 4 bases to trimming and J lost 2 bases, with 3 bases between them. The CDR3 has 12 amino acids. The V gene's germline CDR1 is MNHEY and CDR2 SVGAGI. CDR3 coding DNA: TGTGCCAGCAGTTCAACTGGAAACACCATATATTTT. Translated, it gives CASSSTGNTIYF.

The sample holds a few counts of this clone. The chain carries TRBV29-1 and TRBJ2-5; D perhaps matches TRBD1 (6 bases). The germline V gene has CDR1 SQVTM and CDR2 ANQGSEA. The CDR3 has 13 residues. The V gene lost 2 bases and the J gene lost 5 bases, with 12 bases spanning the gap. In DNA form, the CDR3 reads TGCAGCGTTGAATGGGGGCTGGTGGAGACCCAGTACTTC. As protein: CSVEWGLVETQYF.

Only a few counts were recorded for this clone. The chain recombines TRBV2 with TRBJ2-2; TRBD2 aligns across 11 bases. The trim removed 6 bases at V and 4 bases at J, leaving 4 bases unmatched. The CDR3 consists of 15 residues. Looked up from germline, CDR1 is SNHLY and CDR2 is FYNNEI. CDR3 sequence (DNA): TGTGCCAGCAGGCCGGGACTAGCGGTCACCGGGGAGCTGTTTTTT. Translating it yields CASRPGLAVTGELFF.

The chain recombines TRBV30 with TRBJ2-3; 7 positions agree with TRBD1. The J segment lost 0 bases and the V segment lost 5 bases, leaving 11 bases of the junction unmatched. CDR3 size: 16 residues. The germline V gene encodes CDR1 GTSNPN and CDR2 SVGIG (reference sequence). As DNA, the CDR3 is TGTGCCTGGGGCCTGAACAGGGGTATGAGCACAGATACGCAGTATTTT. Protein: CAWGLNRGMSTDTQYF.

The chain is built from TRBV18 and TRBJ2-3; 11 bases are shared with TRBD2. CDR1 and CDR2 from the germline V gene are KGHSH and LQKENI. Trimming at V came to 3 bases and at J to 1 base, leaving 3 bases not matched to a gene. This CDR3 comprises 16 residues. The CDR3 is CASSPQLAGGTDTQYF. The CDR3 DNA follows: TGTGCCAGCTCACCGCAACTAGCGGGAGGCACAGATACGCAGTATTTT.

This clone appeared a few times. This chain uses TRBV5-4 with TRBJ2-3; D gene uncertain. The germline V and J ends were trimmed by 1 base and 0 bases, with 3 bases remaining between them. CDR1 and CDR2 (germline): SGHNT, YYREEE (reference sequence). The CDR3 spans 13 residues. CDR3 amino acids: CASSLTSTDTQYF. CDR3 nucleotides: TGTGCCAGCAGCTTGACTAGCACAGATACGCAGTATTTT. Supplemented by reference TRBV5-4 and TRBJ2-3, the full variable domain reads ETGVTQSPTHLIKTRGQQVTLRCSSQSGHNTVSWYQQALGQGPQFIFQYYREEENGRGNFPPRFSGLQFPNYSSELNVNALELDDSALYLCASSLTSTDTQYFGPGTRLTVL.

The chain has TRBV29-1 and TRBJ2-1; 8 nucleotides agree with TRBD2. The CDR3 spans 12 residues. Germline trimming cut 3 bases from V and 9 bases from J; bases unmatched to any gene: 4. Germline V gives CDR1 SQVTM, CDR2 ANQGSEA. CDR3 amino acids: CSVDRLAGEQFF. The CDR3 nucleotides are TGCAGCGTTGATAGGCTAGCGGGTGAGCAGTTCTTC.

This clone was recorded a few times. V usage is TRBV5-4 and J usage is TRBJ2-7; 9 positions agree with TRBD1. This CDR3 region has 12 residues. The J segment lost 6 bases and the V segment lost 5 bases, leaving 3 bases of the junction unmatched. Germline loops: CDR1 SGHNT, CDR2 YYREEE (reference sequence). CDR3 DNA: TGTGCCAGCAGTTGGGACAGGGCCGAGCAGTACTTC. The encoded protein is CASSWDRAEQYF.

This clone was detected only a few times. CDR3 sequence (DNA): TGTGCCAGCAGCCACGGACTGGAAGCCGACAATGAGCAGTTCTTC. The encoded protein is CASSHGLEADNEQFF. The V gene is TRBV7-9, the J gene TRBJ2-1; D perhaps matches TRBD2 (5 bases). The CDR3 is made up of 15 amino acids. Deletions cut 5 bases from V and 5 bases from J, with 16 bases between. CDR1 SEHNR and CDR2 FQNEAQ come from the germline V gene (reference sequence).

V gene TRBV2 combines with J gene TRBJ1-4; a possible D gene is TRBD1 (5 bases). The CDR3 is 14 amino acids. V was pared by 3 bases and J by 4 bases, with 9 bases between. Germline loops: CDR1 SNHLY, CDR2 FYNNEI. CDR3 protein: CASSERGLNEKLFF. The CDR3 region has the DNA TGTGCCAGCAGTGAGAGGGGACTTAATGAAAAACTGTTTTTT.

The rearrangement joins TRBV4-3 to TRBJ1-5, with D unclear. CDR3 size: 15 residues. Looked up from germline, CDR1 is LGHNA and CDR2 is YSLEER. Between the trimmed V and J ends, which lost 0 bases and 4 bases, there was a span of 10 bases. In DNA form, the CDR3 reads TGCGCCAGCAGCCAAGAGGTTGTAGAGAATCAGCCCCAGCATTTT. Protein sequence: CASSQEVVENQPQHF.

In its sample, this clone was seen a few times. The chain is built from TRBV11-2 and TRBJ2-7, with D uncertain. CDR1 and CDR2 from the germline V gene are SGHAT and FQNNGV. The length of the CDR3 is 11 residues. Trimming shortened V by 5 bases and J by 12 bases, and 14 bases separated the two germline ends. The CDR3 coding sequence is TGTGCCAGCAGCCTCGAGTCAGCGTTGTACGTC. Protein: CASSLESALYV.

The rearrangement links TRBV20-1 to TRBJ2-3, with TRBD1 as a possible D gene (6 bases). This CDR3 spans 11 amino acids. Germline loops: CDR1 DFQATT, CDR2 SNEGSKA (reference sequence). The CDR3 loop is CSKLRGDTQYF. For the CDR3, the DNA is TGCAGCAAACTCAGGGGAGATACGCAGTATTTT.

This clone appeared a few times. The chain joins TRBV7-7 to TRBJ2-1; 12 bases match TRBD2. J lost 9 bases, V lost 1 base, and 4 bases had no gene match. Germline lookup yields CDR1 SSHAT and CDR2 FNYEAQ (reference sequence). The CDR3 totals 15 residues. The CDR3 is CASSLGLAGASEQFF. CDR3 DNA: TGTGCCAGCAGCTTAGGACTAGCGGGAGCAAGTGAGCAGTTCTTC. The whole variable domain, remainder taken from reference TRBV7-7 and TRBJ2-1, is GAGVSQSPRYKVTKRGQDVTLRCDPISSHATLYWYQQALGQGPEFLTYFNYEAQPDKSGLPSDRFSAERPEGSISTLTIQRTEQRDSAMYRCASSLGLAGASEQFFGPGTRLTVL.

This clone has a handful of counts. This sequence joins TRBV6-6 and TRBJ2-7; TRBD2 is a possible D gene (5 bases). Trimming cost V 4 bases and J 7 bases, with 20 bases left between them. CDR1 is MNHNY and CDR2 is SVGAGI in the germline V gene (reference sequence). CDR3 length equals 15 residues. CDR3 residues: CASSLSLAPLREQYF. The CDR3 coding sequence is TGTGCCAGCAGTTTGTCGCTAGCACCACTACGGGAGCAGTACTTC.

The chain has TRBV2 and TRBJ2-3; weak D call: TRBD2 (5 bases). Between the trimmed V and J ends, which lost 1 base and 2 bases, there was a span of 10 bases. Germline assignment: CDR1 SNHLY and CDR2 FYNNEI. The length of the CDR3 is 15 residues. CDR3 loop: CASSEGASITDTQYF. The CDR3 bases are TGTGCCAGCAGTGAAGGGGCTAGCATCACAGATACGCAGTATTTT.

This clone was picked up a small number of times. The chain uses TRBV30 and TRBJ2-7, with 10 bases fitting TRBD2. With 6 bases clipped from V and 3 bases from J, the junction kept 11 bases outside the gene matches. Germline loops: CDR1 GTSNPN, CDR2 SVGIG (reference sequence). The CDR3 length is 15 residues. The CDR3 is CACKPASGSNYEQYF. CDR3 sequence (DNA): TGTGCCTGCAAACCTGCTAGCGGGAGTAACTACGAGCAGTACTTC.